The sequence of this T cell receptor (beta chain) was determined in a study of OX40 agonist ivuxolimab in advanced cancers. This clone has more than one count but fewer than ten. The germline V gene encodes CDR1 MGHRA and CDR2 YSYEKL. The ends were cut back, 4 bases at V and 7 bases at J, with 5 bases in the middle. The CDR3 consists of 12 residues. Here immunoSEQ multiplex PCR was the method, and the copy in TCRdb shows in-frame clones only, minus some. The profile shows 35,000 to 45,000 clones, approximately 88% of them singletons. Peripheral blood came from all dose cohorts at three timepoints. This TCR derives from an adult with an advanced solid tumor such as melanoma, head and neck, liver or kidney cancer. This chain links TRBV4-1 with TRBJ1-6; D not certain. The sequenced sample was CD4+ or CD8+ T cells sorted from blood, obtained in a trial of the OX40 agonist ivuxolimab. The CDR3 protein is CASSLGNSPLHF. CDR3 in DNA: TGCGCCAGCAGCCTCGGAAATTCACCCCTCCACTTT.